A single count supports the clone carrying this T cell receptor (beta chain). The source of the sample is a study of blood T cell repertoires in COVID-19. About the research overall: T cells, B-cell-depleted T cells, or PBMCs supplied cDNA or gDNA.

The CDR3 contains 14 residues. Germline values: CDR1 LGHNA, CDR2 YNFKEQ. Trimming cost V 0 bases and J 2 bases, with 7 bases left between them. In the original workflow: Amplification of reference gene primers was used by the study to estimate nucleated cell counts. Sequencing was performed with immunoSEQ multiplex PCR; in TCRdb, only in-frame clones are kept and a portion is missing. V, J and clone size were drawn from that table, and D and trimming were deduced from the DNA. This repertoire shows under 350,000 clones, around 86% found once; its top ten account for around 3.6%. The chain is built from TRBV4-2 and TRBJ2-5; no clear D. Material for sequencing was peripheral blood. The receptor was isolated from a man younger than 30 with active or convalescent COVID-19. DNA for the CDR3: TGTGCCAGCAGCCAAGATATCAGTCAAGAGACCCAGTACTTC. Residues: CASSQDISQETQYF.